This T cell receptor beta chain was retrieved from a study of chronic HIV infection and antiretroviral therapy. One entry per CDR3 protein, called by TCRdb with MiXCR from the 5' RACE reads. The sample records 40,000 to 50,000 distinct CDR3 sequences, about 18% being singletons. Germline CDR1 reads SQVTM; CDR2 reads ANQGSEA. CDR3 length equals 14 residues. V lost 3 bases and J lost 5; bases outside the gene matches: 4. Sequenced sample: peripheral blood. The TCR comes from an adult who had HIV and had not received antiretroviral therapy, or was an uninfected healthy control (not recorded which). The chain has TRBV29-1 and TRBJ2-6; 7 bases line up with TRBD2. CDR3 protein: CSVDSGEWANVLTF. In nucleotides, the CDR3 is TGCAGCGTTGACAGCGGGGAGTGGGCCAACGTCCTGACTTTC.